This passage covers 21 T cell receptor beta chains from one sample sequenced in a study of cytomegalovirus exposure and HLA in healthy donors. With 60 Vbeta and 13 Jbeta primers, the PCR was carried out. Clones were read by immunoSEQ multiplex PCR, and TCRdb kept only the in-frame ones, dropping some. Here the sample spans hundreds of thousands of clones, approximately 80% being singletons. The sequenced material came from PBMCs. These receptors were taken from a male donor in good health and CMV-seronegative.

The chain joins TRBV5-6 to TRBJ2-7; the match to TRBD1 covers 12 bases. Per germline, CDR1 SGHDT and CDR2 YYEEEE. The V gene end was trimmed by 4 bases and the J gene end by 7 bases; junction bases not matched to a gene: 9. The CDR3 is 15 residues long. CDR3 sequence: CASSPTRDRGLEQYF. The CDR3 coding sequence is TGTGCCAGCAGCCCTACCCGGGACAGGGGGCTTGAGCAGTACTTC.

As concerns this clone: Compared with germline, one end of the junction differs, possibly owing to a read error. The chain links TRBV7-9 to TRBJ1-2; no clear D. Per the germline V gene, CDR1 is SEHNR and CDR2 is FQNEAQ (reference sequence). This CDR3 comprises 14 residues. This chain's CDR3 is CSSSLNSANYGYTF. The CDR3 DNA reads as TGTTCCAGCAGCTTGAACAGTGCTAACTATGGCTACACCTTC. Full variable domain (rest looked up from reference TRBV7-9 and TRBJ1-2): DTGVSQNPRHKITKRGQNVTFRCDPISEHNRLYWYRQTLGQGPEFLTYFQNEAQLEKSRLLSDRFSAERPKGSFSTLEIQRTEQGDSAMYLCSSSLNSANYGYTFGSGTRLTVV.

This chain joins TRBV25-1 and TRBJ2-1; 12 bases match TRBD2. Germline V CDR1 and CDR2: MGHDK, SYGVNS. This CDR3 contains 17 residues. Germline trimming cut 7 bases from V and 6 bases from J; bases unmatched to any gene: 13. The CDR3 DNA sequence: TGTGCCAGCACCCAATCGGGGTGGACTAGCGGGGTCAATGAGCAGTTCTTC. It translates to CASTQSGWTSGVNEQFF.

This clone was observed once. The chain joins TRBV11-1 to TRBJ2-7; 9 bases align to TRBD2. The V segment lost 5 bases and the J segment 0 bases; nucleotides outside the gene matches: 14. In germline, CDR1 is SGHAT, CDR2 FQDESV (reference sequence). This CDR3 has 18 residues. The DNA for the CDR3 is TGTGCCAGCAGCCAGTTGCGGGAGGGCCGTGGCAGCTCCTACGAGCAGTACTTC. Translation gives CASSQLREGRGSSYEQYF. The whole variable domain, filled in from reference TRBV11-1 and TRBJ2-7, reads EAEVAQSPRYKITEKSQAVAFWCDPISGHATLYWYRQILGQGPELLVQFQDESVVDDSQLPKDRFSAERLKGVDSTLKIQPAELGDSAMYLCASSQLREGRGSSYEQYFGPGTRLTVT.

The chain has TRBV5-1 and TRBJ2-1, with D hard to call. Trimming removed 2 bases from V and 4 bases from J, with 13 bases in between. Per the germline V gene, CDR1 is SGHRS and CDR2 is YFSETQ. The CDR3 runs to 15 residues. CDR3 in amino acids: CASSFEHVQYNEQFF. The CDR3 DNA sequence: TGCGCCAGCAGCTTTGAGCATGTCCAATACAATGAGCAGTTCTTC.

The chain carries TRBV29-1 and TRBJ2-7; TRBD2 aligns across 10 bases. Germline V gives CDR1 SQVTM, CDR2 ANQGSEA. The CDR3 consists of 15 residues. V shed 7 bases, J shed 3 bases, and the junction held 12 bases outside the gene matches. The CDR3 loop is CSGSGASGSRYEQYF. The CDR3 DNA reads as TGCAGCGGCTCAGGGGCTAGCGGGAGTCGCTACGAGCAGTACTTC.

This clone was counted between two and nine times. The DNA for the CDR3 is TGTGCCAGCAGCTTACCCACGAGTGAGCAGTTCTTC. It encodes CASSLPTSEQFF. The rearrangement uses TRBV7-3 and TRBJ2-1; D remains ambiguous. CDR1 and CDR2 (germline): SGHTA, FQGTGA. The CDR3 is made up of 12 amino acids. V lost 2 bases and J lost 9, with 8 bases in between.

The rearrangement joins TRBV27 to TRBJ2-1; TRBD2 might be the D (6 bases). This CDR3 has 13 residues. V was cut by 4 bases and J by 10 bases, with 14 bases left in between. Germline values: CDR1 MNHEY, CDR2 SMNVEV (reference sequence). CDR3 DNA sequence: TGTGCCAGCAGTTGGGACTCCTTAAGAGAGCAGTTCTTC. It encodes CASSWDSLREQFF.

The chain couples TRBV5-4 to TRBJ1-2; weak D call: TRBD1 (6 bases). CDR3 length equals 15 residues. V shed 3 bases and J shed 4 bases, with 16 bases lying between them. Germline V lookup: CDR1 SGHNT, CDR2 YYREEE (reference sequence). This CDR3 reads CASSSRVDSIYGYTF. As DNA, the CDR3 is TGTGCCAGCAGCTCAAGGGTGGACAGTATCTATGGCTACACCTTC.

This clone was recorded only once. The rearrangement links TRBV9 to TRBJ2-7, with TRBD1 identical over 8 bases. The CDR3 extends over 14 amino acids. Trimming removed 1 base from V and 4 bases from J; junction bases left unmatched: 4. Germline V CDR1 and CDR2: SGDLS, YYNGEE. CDR3 sequence (DNA): TGTGCCAGCAGCGTACAGGGGGCAGGATACGAGCAGTACTTC. Protein product: CASSVQGAGYEQYF.

The chain employs TRBV7-8 and TRBJ2-5; D remains unclear. The CDR3 extends over 14 amino acids. Germline CDR1 SGHVS, CDR2 FQNEAQ. The V end was cut by 4 bases, the J end by 1 base, with 10 bases between. The DNA of the CDR3 is TGTGCCAGCAGCTCCATAGACTCCCAAGAGACCCAGTACTTC. Its protein is CASSSIDSQETQYF.

This clone turned up a few times. This chain connects TRBV28 to TRBJ2-5; TRBD1 matches 7 bases. The CDR3 sequence is 12 residues long. Trimming removed 4 bases from V and 5 bases from J; junction bases left unmatched: 1. Germline loops: CDR1 MDHEN, CDR2 SYDVKM. This CDR3 is CASSYRGETQYF. The DNA of the CDR3 is TGTGCCAGCAGTTACAGGGGTGAGACCCAGTACTTC.

The chain has TRBV5-1 and TRBJ1-3; D is unclear. Germline V CDR1 and CDR2: SGHRS, YFSETQ. This CDR3 is built from 16 residues. Trimming took 2 bases from V and 0 from J, leaving 12 bases between them. The CDR3 is CASSFSSGISGNTIYF. CDR3 DNA: TGCGCCAGCAGCTTTAGCTCCGGCATCTCTGGAAACACCATATATTTT.

The chain joins TRBV19 to TRBJ2-7; 7 nucleotides align to TRBD1. The CDR3 consists of 15 residues. From germline, CDR1 is LNHDA and CDR2 SQIVND (reference sequence). The trim removed 4 bases at V and 7 bases at J, leaving 13 bases unmatched. The CDR3 reads CASSTRQGKTGEQYF. CDR3 coding DNA: TGTGCCAGTAGTACGAGACAGGGAAAAACGGGTGAGCAGTACTTC.

The rearrangement joins TRBV29-1 to TRBJ2-7; 10 nucleotides align to TRBD2. V trimming: 2 bases; J trimming: 3 bases; junction bases outside the gene matches: 7. This CDR3 region has 15 residues. Germline CDR1 and CDR2: SQVTM and ANQGSEA. CDR3 region: CSVERGLAGVYEQYF. CDR3 sequence (DNA): TGCAGCGTTGAAAGGGGCCTAGCGGGAGTCTACGAGCAGTACTTC.

The chain employs TRBV19 and TRBJ2-7; D is undetermined. Deletions cut 4 bases from V and 4 bases from J, with 8 bases between. The germline CDR1 and CDR2 sequences are LNHDA and SQIVND (reference sequence). This CDR3 is built from 12 residues. The chain's CDR3 is CASSTLRYEQYF. The CDR3 bases are TGTGCCAGTAGTACCCTCCGTTACGAGCAGTACTTC.

The chain couples TRBV6-6 to TRBJ1-6, with a possible D match to TRBD1 (5 bases). Germline loops: CDR1 MNHNY, CDR2 SVGAGI (reference sequence). V was cut by 3 bases and J by 6 bases, with 12 bases left in between. The CDR3 contains 15 residues. The CDR3 coding sequence is TGTGCCAGCAGTTATCGCGTGGGGGGTAATTCACCCCTCCACTTT. Encoded protein: CASSYRVGGNSPLHF.

This clone occurred once. The chain has TRBV28 and TRBJ2-7; TRBD2 aligns across 8 bases. V shed 2 bases and J 1 base; nucleotides not matched to a gene: 7. CDR3 size: 16 residues. The germline V gene has CDR1 MDHEN and CDR2 SYDVKM. CDR3 bases: TGTGCCAGCAGTTTAGGGAGCGGGAGCCCTTCCTACGAGCAGTACTTC. The encoded protein is CASSLGSGSPSYEQYF.

The rearrangement joins TRBV2 to TRBJ2-1, with 10 bases that match TRBD2. The CDR3 has 15 residues. V lost 3 bases and J lost 8; bases outside the gene matches: 7. Germline V gene lookup returns CDR1 SNHLY and CDR2 FYNNEI. Here the CDR3 reads CASSDSLAGAHEQFF. In nucleotides, the CDR3 is TGTGCCAGCAGTGACTCCCTAGCGGGAGCCCATGAGCAGTTCTTC.

The gene calls are TRBV9 and TRBJ2-7, with 7 bases fitting TRBD2. This CDR3 comprises 14 residues. The germline CDR1 and CDR2 sequences are SGDLS and YYNGEE. The ends lost 4 bases at V and 2 bases at J; junction bases unmatched: 6. DNA of the CDR3: TGTGCCAGCAGCTCCGGACTAGTCCCCTACGAGCAGTACTTC. It codes for CASSSGLVPYEQYF.

J is TRBJ1-2 and V is TRBV9; 9 positions agree with TRBD1. Losses at the gene ends were 4 bases for V and 8 bases for J; bases not matched to a gene: 12. Germline V gene data show CDR1 as SGDLS and CDR2 as YYNGEE. The CDR3 is 15 residues long. The CDR3, as DNA: TGTGCCAGCAGCCCAAGGACAGGGGATTCGGAGGGCTACACCTTC. Amino acids: CASSPRTGDSEGYTF.